Shown below are 23 T cell receptor beta chains from a single sample sequenced in a study of Ad26.COV2.S vaccination and SARS-CoV-2 variants. Data came from immunoSEQ multiplex PCR; TCRdb stores just in-frame clones and leaves some out. The sample lists over 200,000 clones; 88% were seen once. Documented treatment: roughly 18 received Ad26.COV2.S at low or high dose, single or two shots; about 5 received placebo; per-sample allocation not given. Repertoires come from day 63 after the first vaccine or placebo injection. The source was peripheral blood, collected in a trial of Ad26.COV2.S vaccine versus placebo. All receptors come from a person aged 18-65 years who received the Ad26.COV2.S COVID-19 vaccine or a placebo.

The chain couples TRBV5-1 to TRBJ1-6; TRBD1 might be the D (5 bases). The CDR3 contains 15 residues. Trimming removed 4 bases at V and 5 bases at J, with 13 bases between. Germline V gene lookup returns CDR1 SGHRS and CDR2 YFSETQ. Here the CDR3 reads CASSIQGGNNSPLHF. CDR3 bases: TGCGCCAGCAGCATTCAGGGAGGAAATAATTCACCCCTCCACTTT.

The chain joins TRBV27 to TRBJ1-1; D unresolved. The germline V and J ends were trimmed by 2 bases and 0 bases, with 10 bases remaining between them. Germline V CDR1 and CDR2: MNHEY, SMNVEV (reference sequence). The CDR3 spans 15 residues. CDR3 residues: CASSLGVGLNTEAFF. The CDR3 region has the DNA TGTGCCAGCAGTTTAGGAGTAGGGCTGAACACTGAAGCTTTCTTT.

This rearrangement joins TRBV6-6 to TRBJ2-5; TRBD2 is a possible D gene (7 bases). Germline lookup yields CDR1 MNHNY and CDR2 SVGAGI (reference sequence). Trimming left V 8 bases short and J 5 bases short, with 9 bases between. CDR3 size: 11 residues. CDR3 nucleotide sequence: TGTGCCAGCGGGGGGGCGGAGACCCAGTACTTC. Amino acid sequence: CASGGAETQYF.

The chain has TRBV3-1 (or the pseudogene TRBV3-2) and TRBJ1-1, with D unclear. Trimming stripped 0 bases from V and 11 bases from J, with 13 bases between. Germline V CDR1 and CDR2: LGHDT, YNNKEL (reference sequence). CDR3 length: 13 amino acids. CDR3 nucleotides: TGTGCCAGCAGCCAAGAAGGACCTCTGCTGGCTTTCTTT. Amino acid sequence: CASSQEGPLLAFF.

The rearrangement links TRBV30 to TRBJ1-1, with 7 bases lining up with TRBD1. CDR1 is GTSNPN and CDR2 is SVGIG in the germline V gene (reference sequence). The V and J ends lost 8 bases and 11 bases, in that order; junction bases with no gene match: 14. The CDR3 covers 12 residues. This CDR3 reads CAGRQGFVQAFF. CDR3 bases: TGTGCCGGAAGACAGGGTTTCGTTCAGGCTTTCTTT.

V usage is TRBV5-1 and J usage is TRBJ2-7; 7 nucleotides align to TRBD1. V was clipped by 0 bases and J by 5 bases; unmatched bases: 8. This CDR3 spans 15 amino acids. The germline gives CDR1 SGHRS, CDR2 YFSETQ. CDR3 residues: CASSLETTGVDEQYF. CDR3 nucleotide sequence: TGCGCCAGCAGCTTGGAGACTACAGGGGTAGACGAGCAGTACTTC.

The chain carries TRBV28 and TRBJ2-7; 8 positions agree with TRBD2. Germline V lookup: CDR1 MDHEN, CDR2 SYDVKM. The CDR3 runs 14 residues. V lost 6 bases, J lost 5 bases, and 9 bases stayed unmatched. This CDR3 is CASSRGGQVNEQYF. The CDR3, as DNA: TGTGCCAGCAGCCGCGGGGGGCAAGTGAACGAGCAGTACTTC.

V is TRBV28 and J is TRBJ1-2; D is unclear. Germline CDR1 and CDR2: MDHEN and SYDVKM. This CDR3 region has 18 residues. Trimming removed 3 bases from V and 0 bases from J, with 20 bases in between. Written as DNA, the CDR3 is TGTGCCAGCAGTTTGAACTTTGGGGTCAGGATTTCTAACTATGGCTACACCTTC. Translating it yields CASSLNFGVRISNYGYTF.

The chain carries TRBV5-1 and TRBJ2-7; 7 bases line up with TRBD1. The trim removed 4 bases at V and 5 bases at J, leaving 3 bases unmatched. This CDR3 is built from 12 residues. Germline CDR1 is SGHRS and CDR2 is YFSETQ. The CDR3 protein is CASSPTGNEQYF. The CDR3 nucleotides are TGCGCCAGCAGCCCGACAGGGAACGAGCAGTACTTC.

This chain joins TRBV11-2 and TRBJ2-7; D is uncertain. The CDR3 consists of 15 residues. V lost 1 base and J lost 0, with 10 bases in between. Germline CDR1 is SGHAT and CDR2 is FQNNGV. CDR3 amino acids: CASSLGLGSSYEQYF. CDR3 coding DNA: TGTGCCAGCAGCTTAGGACTGGGAAGCTCCTACGAGCAGTACTTC.

The V and J genes are TRBV28 and TRBJ2-1; 11 bases fit TRBD2. V lost 6 bases, J lost 8 bases, and 9 bases stayed unmatched. Germline values: CDR1 MDHEN, CDR2 SYDVKM. The CDR3 has 15 amino acids. This chain's CDR3 is CASSTTSGSVYEQFF. In DNA, the CDR3 is TGTGCCAGCAGCACAACTAGCGGGAGTGTCTATGAGCAGTTCTTC.

The genes are TRBV28 and TRBJ2-7; a weak D match, TRBD2 (6 bases). CDR1 MDHEN and CDR2 SYDVKM come from the germline V gene. This CDR3 has 15 amino acids. The V end was cut by 8 bases, the J end by 0 bases, with 17 bases between. The CDR3, as DNA: TGTGCCAGCTCCGGGGACTCCAGGAGCTCCTACGAGCAGTACTTC. Protein product: CASSGDSRSSYEQYF.

This chain links TRBV9 with TRBJ1-1; tentatively, D is TRBD1 (6 bases). This CDR3 is built from 14 residues. Trimming removed 0 bases at V and 1 base at J, with 7 bases between. Per the germline V gene, CDR1 is SGDLS and CDR2 is YYNGEE. CDR3 bases: TGTGCCAGCAGCGTAGGACAGGAGAACACTGAAGCTTTCTTT. The encoded protein is CASSVGQENTEAFF.

The rearrangement uses TRBV18 and TRBJ1-2; a possible D gene is TRBD1 (6 bases). There are 15 residues in the CDR3. Trimming took off 2 bases at V and 4 bases at J, with 14 bases between the two ends. Germline CDR1 and CDR2: KGHSH and LQKENI. The CDR3 sequence: CASSPTSRGGYGYTF. As DNA, the CDR3 is TGTGCCAGCTCACCAACTTCCAGGGGAGGCTATGGCTACACCTTC.

This chain uses TRBV7-8 with TRBJ2-7, with 10 bases fitting TRBD2. The CDR3 has 17 amino acids. Trimming removed 0 bases from V and 6 bases from J; junction bases left unmatched: 11. In germline, CDR1 is SGHVS, CDR2 FQNEAQ. The CDR3: CASSLARWLAGEGEQYF. The CDR3 nucleotides are TGTGCCAGCAGCTTAGCGAGGTGGCTAGCGGGAGAAGGCGAGCAGTACTTC. The full variable domain, its missing parts supplied by reference TRBV7-8 and TRBJ2-7, is GAGVSQSPRYKVAKRGQDVALRCDPISGHVSLFWYQQALGQGPEFLTYFQNEAQLDKSGLPSDRFFAERPEGSVSTLKIQRTQQEDSAVYLCASSLARWLAGEGEQYFGPGTRLTVT.

This clone was found a few times. The genes are TRBV3-1 (or the pseudogene TRBV3-2) and TRBJ1-6; no clear D. Trimming took 4 bases from V and 0 from J, leaving 19 bases between them. The CDR3 spans 19 residues. Germline V gene lookup returns CDR1 LGHDT and CDR2 YNNKEL (reference sequence). CDR3 in amino acids: CASSPLGPGRGSYNSPLHF. For the CDR3, the DNA is TGTGCCAGCAGCCCCCTGGGTCCGGGTCGGGGCTCCTATAATTCACCCCTCCACTTT.

The chain carries TRBV19 and TRBJ2-5, with 12 positions matching TRBD2. CDR1 and CDR2 from the germline V gene are LNHDA and SQIVND (reference sequence). The CDR3 spans 16 residues. V trimming: 2 bases; J trimming: 2 bases; junction bases outside the gene matches: 3. The CDR3 nucleotides are TGTGCCAGTAGTATACAACTAGCGGGGGGACAAGAGACCCAGTACTTC. It translates to CASSIQLAGGQETQYF. Variable domain in full (rest from reference TRBV19 and TRBJ2-5): DGGITQSPKYLFRKEGQNVTLSCEQNLNHDAMYWYRQDPGQGLRLIYYSQIVNDFQKGDIAEGYSVSREKKESFPLTVTSAQKNPTAFYLCASSIQLAGGQETQYFGPGTRLLVL.

The J gene is TRBJ2-2, the V gene TRBV5-1; maybe TRBD1 (6 bases). The CDR3 runs 13 residues. Germline lookup yields CDR1 SGHRS and CDR2 YFSETQ. Trimming removed 5 bases at V and 6 bases at J, with 11 bases between. The CDR3 region has the DNA TGCGCCAGCAGACCACCAGGGGCCGGGGAGCTGTTTTTT. Its translation: CASRPPGAGELFF.

The rearrangement joins TRBV2 to TRBJ2-3; 12 bases fit TRBD2. J gave up 3 bases and V 8 bases, and 9 bases lay outside the gene matches. The CDR3 spans 16 residues. In germline, CDR1 is SNHLY, CDR2 FYNNEI. The CDR3 protein is CASPSSSGGGTDTQYF. The CDR3 DNA follows: TGTGCCAGCCCGAGCTCTAGCGGGGGGGGAACAGATACGCAGTATTTT.

This clone was seen once. The chain couples TRBV7-9 to TRBJ2-1, with 7 positions matching TRBD1. V lost 4 bases, J lost 1 base, and 4 bases stayed unmatched. CDR3 length: 15 residues. Germline V CDR1 and CDR2: SEHNR, FQNEAQ (reference sequence). CDR3 coding DNA: TGTGCCAGCAGCTCGTCAGGGGGTTCCTACAATGAGCAGTTCTTC. Its protein is CASSSSGGSYNEQFF.

This clone has more than one count but fewer than ten. The rearrangement links TRBV28 to TRBJ2-2, with 9 bases matching TRBD1. The CDR3 totals 14 residues. Trimming cost V 6 bases and J 4 bases; bases outside gene matches: 3. Germline assignment: CDR1 MDHEN and CDR2 SYDVKM. DNA for the CDR3: TGTGCCAGCAGAACGGGACAGGGCACCGGGGAGCTGTTTTTT. Translating gives CASRTGQGTGELFF.

This chain connects TRBV19 to TRBJ2-2; 12 nucleotides agree with TRBD2. V was pared by 3 bases and J by 3 bases, with 5 bases of the junction left unmatched. Looked up from germline, CDR1 is LNHDA and CDR2 is SQIVND (reference sequence). CDR3 size: 17 residues. CDR3 nucleotide sequence: TGTGCCAGTAGTATTCTGGGACTAGCGGGTGACACCGGGGAGCTGTTTTTT. Its translation is CASSILGLAGDTGELFF.

The chain has TRBV20-1 and TRBJ2-5; a weak D match, TRBD1 (5 bases). The V gene lost 8 bases and the J gene lost 5 bases, with 9 bases spanning the gap. Germline assignment: CDR1 DFQATT and CDR2 SNEGSKA (reference sequence). The CDR3 is 10 residues long. This CDR3 is CSTSGETQYF. CDR3 coding DNA: TGCAGTACGTCAGGGGAGACCCAGTACTTC.